Presented here are 28 T cell receptor beta chains from one specimen sequenced in a study of blood T cell repertoires in COVID-19. Measured with immunoSEQ multiplex PCR; TCRdb has only the in-frame clones, and not every one. The sample shows some 200,000 clones, more than 75% of them seen only once. Source material: peripheral blood. Source of these receptors: a man in his late teens or twenties with active or convalescent COVID-19.

J is TRBJ2-4 and V is TRBV5-1, with 8 bases identical to TRBD1. The CDR3 is 17 residues long. V trimming: 3 bases; J trimming: 3 bases; junction bases outside the gene matches: 11. The germline V gene has CDR1 SGHRS and CDR2 YFSETQ. The CDR3 DNA reads TGCGCCAGCAGCTGGACCGGGCGGGACAGGTACAAAAACATTCAGTACTTC. Translating it yields CASSWTGRDRYKNIQYF.

Points on this clone: Mismatch with germline at one junction end may stem from a read error. V is TRBV5-5 and J is TRBJ1-1; 8 bases line up with TRBD1. CDR1 and CDR2 (germline): SGHKS, YYEKEE (reference sequence). This CDR3 has 15 residues. The CDR3 coding sequence is TGTGCCGGCAGTCTCGAACCAGGGGGCAACACTGAAGCTTTCTTT. This translates into CAGSLEPGGNTEAFF.

The chain joins TRBV7-6 to TRBJ2-7, with 12 bases that match TRBD2. CDR1 and CDR2 (germline): SGHVS, FNYEAQ. CDR3 length equals 16 residues. The J segment lost 6 bases and the V segment lost 1 base, leaving 7 bases of the junction unmatched. CDR3 region: CASSLGRTSGEIEQYV. The CDR3 DNA reads TGTGCCAGCAGCTTAGGCCGGACTAGCGGGGAGATCGAGCAGTACGTC.

The gene calls are TRBV28 and TRBJ2-7; 10 bases map to TRBD2. The CDR3 length is 16 residues. V shed 6 bases, J shed 3 bases, and the junction held 11 bases outside the gene matches. Germline CDR1 and CDR2: MDHEN and SYDVKM. CDR3 DNA: TGTGCCAGCAGCGTATCCGGGACTAGCGTAAACTACGAGCAGTACGTC. Protein product: CASSVSGTSVNYEQYV.

This sequence joins TRBV3-1 (or the pseudogene TRBV3-2) and TRBJ2-3, with 11 bases lining up with TRBD2. Germline CDR1 reads LGHDT; CDR2 reads YNNKEL (reference sequence). With V trimmed by 5 bases and J by 4 bases, 8 bases remained unmatched. There are 16 residues in the CDR3. The CDR3 region has the DNA TGTGCCAGCAGCAAAGGACTAGCGGGCTATTCAGATACGCAGTATTTT. Its translation is CASSKGLAGYSDTQYF.

The DNA for the CDR3 is TGTGCCAGCAGCCTTCGAGGTGCCGAGCAGTACGTC. It specifies CASSLRGAEQYV. This chain links TRBV3-1 (or the pseudogene TRBV3-2) with TRBJ2-7; the D is unclear. The germline V gene has CDR1 LGHDT and CDR2 YNNKEL (reference sequence). V was pared by 4 bases and J by 6 bases, with 10 bases between. The CDR3 is 12 residues long.

The V gene is TRBV19, the J gene TRBJ2-1; weak D call: TRBD1 (5 bases). This CDR3 region has 13 residues. The germline V and J ends were trimmed by 3 bases and 9 bases, with 12 bases remaining between them. Germline lookup yields CDR1 LNHDA and CDR2 SQIVND (reference sequence). The CDR3 DNA follows: TGTGCCAGTAGTATGGACCGGACAATTGAGCAGTTCTTC. Translating it yields CASSMDRTIEQFF.

The rearrangement links TRBV7-2 to TRBJ1-5, with 9 bases that match TRBD1. From germline, CDR1 is SGHTA and CDR2 FQGNSA. V was clipped by 5 bases and J by 6 bases; unmatched bases: 11. The length of the CDR3 is 16 residues. The CDR3 loop is CASSNQQGALGQPQHF. CDR3 DNA: TGTGCCAGCAGCAACCAACAGGGGGCTTTGGGTCAGCCCCAGCATTTT.

Notes on this clone: In the same sample, other DNA sequences code for this CDR3. This chain joins TRBV11-3 and TRBJ1-1; D not certain. V lost 3 bases and J 4 bases, leaving 6 bases between the germline ends. The CDR3 covers 12 residues. The germline V gene encodes CDR1 SGHNT and CDR2 YENEEA. The CDR3, as DNA: TGTGCCAGCAGCTTTAGCGGCACTGAAGCTTTCTTT. As protein: CASSFSGTEAFF.

The V gene is TRBV14, the J gene TRBJ1-1; tentatively, D is TRBD1 (6 bases). V was trimmed by 6 bases and J by 5 bases, leaving 10 bases between them. The CDR3 consists of 12 residues. The germline V gene encodes CDR1 SGHDN and CDR2 FVKESK. CDR3 sequence (DNA): TGTGCCAGCAGGGACCAGGGGACTGAAGCTTTCTTT. The encoded protein is CASRDQGTEAFF.

About this clone: Other DNA sequences in the same sample also yield this CDR3. This chain links TRBV2 with TRBJ1-1; D is perhaps TRBD1 (5 bases). V was clipped by 3 bases and J by 0 bases, with 5 bases between them. Germline V gene sequence: CDR1 SNHLY, CDR2 FYNNEI. CDR3 length equals 13 residues. CDR3 in amino acids: CASSDRVNTEAFF. The CDR3 coding sequence is TGTGCCAGCAGTGACAGGGTGAACACTGAAGCTTTCTTT.

The chain uses TRBV27 and TRBJ1-5; D not resolved. The germline V gene encodes CDR1 MNHEY and CDR2 SMNVEV (reference sequence). The V gene lost 3 bases and the J gene lost 3 bases, with 12 bases spanning the gap. The CDR3 length is 15 residues. CDR3 DNA sequence: TGTGCCAGCAGTTTTGGCGGAATCAACAATCAGCCCCAGCATTTT. This sequence encodes CASSFGGINNQPQHF.

This chain connects TRBV27 to TRBJ2-7; 9 bases align to TRBD1. The CDR3 has 12 amino acids. Trimming removed 8 bases from V and 3 bases from J; junction bases left unmatched: 2. The germline V gene encodes CDR1 MNHEY and CDR2 SMNVEV (reference sequence). The CDR3 spells CASWDRVYEQYF. The CDR3 DNA follows: TGTGCCAGCTGGGACAGGGTCTACGAGCAGTACTTC.

The rearrangement links TRBV11-3 to TRBJ1-1; no firm D call. CDR3 length equals 14 residues. V was shortened by 5 bases and J by 5 bases, with 15 bases between the two germline ends. CDR1 and CDR2 (germline): SGHNT, YENEEA. CDR3 nucleotides: TGTGCCAGCAGCCGCATAGCGAAAAGGACTGAAGCTTTCTTT. Translated, it gives CASSRIAKRTEAFF.

The rearrangement joins TRBV28 to TRBJ1-1; D possibly corresponds to TRBD1 (6 bases). CDR3 length: 15 amino acids. Germline CDR1 is MDHEN and CDR2 is SYDVKM. V lost 6 bases and J lost 6, with 20 bases in between. The DNA for the CDR3 is TGTGCCAGCAGCCGAACAGGGAGTTCGTTCGCTGAAGCTTTCTTT. As protein: CASSRTGSSFAEAFF.

The chain recombines TRBV5-4 with TRBJ2-1; 7 bases agree with TRBD1. The CDR3 spans 14 residues. The V gene's germline CDR1 is SGHNT and CDR2 YYREEE (reference sequence). Unmatched junction bases numbered 6, after V lost 1 base and J lost 8 bases. The CDR3 here is CASSLRQGVDEQFF. The CDR3 coding sequence is TGTGCCAGCAGCTTGCGACAGGGAGTAGATGAGCAGTTCTTC.

The rearrangement uses TRBV7-2 and TRBJ2-1; 13 positions agree with TRBD2. V shed 5 bases and J 10 bases; nucleotides not matched to a gene: 11. The CDR3 runs 16 residues. The germline V gene encodes CDR1 SGHTA and CDR2 FQGNSA. CDR3 region: CASSRTSGGPWGEQFF. CDR3 DNA: TGTGCCAGCAGCCGGACTAGCGGGGGTCCCTGGGGGGAGCAGTTCTTC.

V and J are TRBV27 and TRBJ2-2; D may be TRBD1 (5 bases). This CDR3 is 16 amino acids long. V lost 0 bases and J lost 5, with 13 bases in between. Germline CDR1 MNHEY, CDR2 SMNVEV (reference sequence). The CDR3 sequence: CASSLSRGTGTGELFF. The CDR3, as DNA: TGTGCCAGCAGTTTATCCCGCGGCACAGGAACCGGGGAGCTGTTTTTT.

The genes are TRBV2 and TRBJ1-5; weak D call: TRBD1 (5 bases). Between the trimmed V and J ends, which lost 2 bases and 9 bases, there was a span of 17 bases. Germline CDR1 reads SNHLY; CDR2 reads FYNNEI. The CDR3 has 15 residues. CDR3 protein: CASSESGQASMPQHF. In DNA form, the CDR3 reads TGTGCCAGCAGTGAATCAGGGCAGGCGTCCATGCCCCAGCATTTT.

The chain carries TRBV7-8 and TRBJ2-1; 8 bases match TRBD2. This CDR3 region has 16 residues. Germline CDR1 is SGHVS and CDR2 is FQNEAQ. Germline trimming cut 5 bases from V and 7 bases from J; bases unmatched to any gene: 13. The CDR3 nucleotides are TGTGCCAGCAGCCCTGCTGGGCGGGGGGCCCATAATGAGCAGTTCTTC. It specifies CASSPAGRGAHNEQFF.

This chain joins TRBV2 and TRBJ2-7; possible D gene TRBD1, 5 bases. The CDR3 totals 15 residues. Per germline, CDR1 SNHLY and CDR2 FYNNEI. Trimming pared 5 bases from V and 6 bases from J, leaving 20 bases between. CDR3 protein: CASSPLGAARAEQYF. CDR3 sequence (DNA): TGTGCCAGCAGTCCCCTAGGGGCGGCACGGGCCGAGCAGTACTTC.

The chain links TRBV29-1 to TRBJ2-2, with D tentatively TRBD1 (5 bases). The V end lost 4 bases, the J end lost 1 base, and 7 bases lay between the germline ends. This CDR3 comprises 13 residues. CDR1 SQVTM and CDR2 ANQGSEA come from the germline V gene. The CDR3 is CSVATGNTGELFF. The CDR3 coding sequence is TGCAGCGTTGCCACAGGGAACACCGGGGAGCTGTTTTTT.

The genes are TRBV5-4 and TRBJ1-5; D uncertain. This CDR3 comprises 13 residues. Germline V gene lookup returns CDR1 SGHNT and CDR2 YYREEE (reference sequence). V lost 4 bases and J lost 0, with 5 bases in between. In DNA form, the CDR3 reads TGTGCCAGCAGCCCAGATAGCAATCAGCCCCAGCATTTT. It translates to CASSPDSNQPQHF.

J is TRBJ2-3 and V is TRBV7-3; D unresolved. V was trimmed by 4 bases and J by 6 bases, leaving 11 bases between them. CDR3 size: 13 residues. Looked up from germline, CDR1 is SGHTA and CDR2 is FQGTGA. CDR3 sequence (DNA): TGTGCCAGCAGCTCGAATTCCCGGGATACGCAGTATTTT. Amino acid sequence: CASSSNSRDTQYF. The whole variable domain, filled in from reference TRBV7-3 and TRBJ2-3, reads GAGVSQTPSNKVTEKGKYVELRCDPISGHTALYWYRQSLGQGPEFLIYFQGTGAADDSGLPNDRFFAVRPEGSVSTLKIQRTERGDSAVYLCASSSNSRDTQYFGPGTRLTVL.

The chain uses TRBV7-9 and TRBJ2-5; 8 bases are a match to TRBD2. Looked up from germline, CDR1 is SEHNR and CDR2 is FQNEAQ (reference sequence). The CDR3 consists of 17 residues. V was pared by 1 base and J by 5 bases, with 12 bases of the junction left unmatched. The CDR3 region is CASSLDPLGLAGETQYF. DNA of the CDR3: TGTGCCAGCAGCTTAGATCCCCTTGGACTAGCTGGGGAGACCCAGTACTTC.

The gene calls are TRBV4-3 and TRBJ2-1; TRBD2 matches 13 bases. The CDR3 contains 18 residues. V lost 1 base to trimming and J lost 8 bases; unmatched junction nucleotides: 11. Germline V CDR1 and CDR2: LGHNA, YSLEER. Here the CDR3 DNA reads TGCGCCAGCAGCCAAGGTCTTACCTCACTAGCGGGAGGGGATGAGCAGTTCTTC. Amino acids: CASSQGLTSLAGGDEQFF.

The V and J genes are TRBV10-3 and TRBJ2-5, with 7 bases identical to TRBD1. Trimming removed 6 bases from V and 0 bases from J; junction bases left unmatched: 13. This CDR3 is built from 17 residues. The germline V gene encodes CDR1 ENHRY and CDR2 SYGVKD. CDR3 DNA: TGTGCCATCAGCACACTCCACCCGGGACAGTACCAAGAGACCCAGTACTTC. Translation: CAISTLHPGQYQETQYF.

The genes are TRBV6-6 and TRBJ1-2; D gene uncertain. Germline values: CDR1 MNHNY, CDR2 SVGAGI (reference sequence). The CDR3 has 12 amino acids. Trimming pared 4 bases from V and 8 bases from J, leaving 11 bases between. The CDR3 here is CASSSVQRGYTF. The CDR3 DNA is TGTGCCAGCAGTTCCGTACAGCGGGGCTACACCTTC.